This T cell receptor beta chain was identified in a study of cytomegalovirus exposure and HLA in healthy donors. Many counts were recorded for this clone. What it recognizes is unknown. General study points: Later findings reportedly placed an Asian-associated ancestry cluster below the roughly 700-donor mean for N-insertions. According to the study, roughly 180 TCR beta chains were cytomegalovirus-associated. There were some public TCRs occurring in many donors, but most TCR sequences were rare.

CDR1 and CDR2 (germline): LGHNA, YNFKEQ. This CDR3 region has 14 residues. V was trimmed by 0 bases and J by 11 bases, leaving 14 bases between them. 13 Jbeta primers and 60 Vbeta primers were used for the PCR. Clones were sequenced by immunoSEQ multiplex PCR, and TCRdb holds only the in-frame ones, with some missing. This table holds about 180,000 clones, 65% to 80% found once. Specimen: PBMCs. The clonotype comes from a woman aged 40 to 50 in good health and CMV-seronegative. The gene calls are TRBV4-2 and TRBJ1-5, with D possibly TRBD1 on 5 matching bases. The CDR3 loop reads CASSQDGGNNAQHF. In DNA, the CDR3 is TGTGCCAGCAGCCAAGACGGGGGTAACAATGCCCAGCATTTT.